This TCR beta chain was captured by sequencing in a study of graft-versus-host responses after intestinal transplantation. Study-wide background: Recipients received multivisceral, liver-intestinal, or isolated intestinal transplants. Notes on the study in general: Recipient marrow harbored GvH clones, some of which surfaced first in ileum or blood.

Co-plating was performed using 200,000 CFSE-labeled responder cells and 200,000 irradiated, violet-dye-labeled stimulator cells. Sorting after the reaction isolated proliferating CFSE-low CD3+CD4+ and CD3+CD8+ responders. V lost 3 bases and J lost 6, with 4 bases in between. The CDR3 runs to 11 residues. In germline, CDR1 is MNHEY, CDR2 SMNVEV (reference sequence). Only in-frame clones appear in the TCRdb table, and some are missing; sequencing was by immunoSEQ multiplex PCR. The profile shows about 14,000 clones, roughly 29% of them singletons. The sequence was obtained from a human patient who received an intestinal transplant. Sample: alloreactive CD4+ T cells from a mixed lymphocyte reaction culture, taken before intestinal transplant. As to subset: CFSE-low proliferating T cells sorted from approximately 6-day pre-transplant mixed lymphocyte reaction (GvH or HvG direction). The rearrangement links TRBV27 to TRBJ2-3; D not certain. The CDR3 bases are TGTGCCAGCAGTTTGTGGGATACGCAGTATTTT. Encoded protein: CASSLWDTQYF.